This entry features one T cell receptor (beta chain) sequence. As yet, its antigen is unknown. The source of the sample is a study of cytomegalovirus exposure and HLA in healthy donors. Study-level information: About 180 million T cells yielded more than 90 million unique TCR beta sequences, as an earlier analysis found. General observations from the study: Common viral pathogens seemed, in a later analysis, to connect with several of the most significant clusters. Highest at DRB1 and lowest at HLA-C, TCR association rates differed among HLA loci in a later analysis. For most subjects, TCR beta sequences were reported to predict HLA-A and HLA-B alleles with accuracy.

In the PCR, 60 Vbeta and 13 Jbeta primers were used. Data came from immunoSEQ multiplex PCR; TCRdb stores just in-frame clones and leaves some out. The sample carries 280,000 or so clones, roughly 90% recorded once. Per the germline V gene, CDR1 is MNHEY and CDR2 is SVGAGI. The CDR3 is made up of 16 amino acids. The ends were cut back, 0 bases at V and 8 bases at J, with 14 bases in the middle. Sample: PBMCs. This TCR was sampled from a woman between 18 and 30 years old in good health and CMV-seronegative. The chain couples TRBV6-5 to TRBJ1-6, with D unclear. In nucleotides, the CDR3 is TGTGCCAGCAGTTACTCTACCTCGAGCGCCTATTCACCCCTCCACTTT. Residues: CASSYSTSSAYSPLHF.